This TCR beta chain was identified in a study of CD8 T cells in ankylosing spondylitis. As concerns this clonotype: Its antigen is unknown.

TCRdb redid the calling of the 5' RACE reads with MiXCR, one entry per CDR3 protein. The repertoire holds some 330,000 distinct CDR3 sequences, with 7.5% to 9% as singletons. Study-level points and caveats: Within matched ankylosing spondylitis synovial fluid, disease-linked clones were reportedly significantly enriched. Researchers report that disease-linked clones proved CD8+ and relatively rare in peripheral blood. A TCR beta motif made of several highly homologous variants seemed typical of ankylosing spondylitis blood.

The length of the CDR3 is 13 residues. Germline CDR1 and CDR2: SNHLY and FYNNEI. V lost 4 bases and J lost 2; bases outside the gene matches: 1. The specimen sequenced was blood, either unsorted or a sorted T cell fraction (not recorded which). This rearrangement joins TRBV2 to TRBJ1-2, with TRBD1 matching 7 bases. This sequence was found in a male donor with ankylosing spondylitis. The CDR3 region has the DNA TGTGCCAGCAGTGGGGGACAGAACTATGGCTACACCTTC. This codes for CASSGGQNYGYTF.